The 17 T cell receptor beta chains below all came from one sample that was sequenced in a study of regulatory T cells. These receptors are not linked to any known antigen. Overall study findings and caveats: In CD3G-deficient patients, conventional CD4+ T cells were enriched for hydrophobic CDR3 residues at positions 6 and 7.

The PCR used 52 TRBV and 13 TRBJ primers. Libraries were prepared by immunoSEQ multiplex PCR; TCRdb keeps only in-frame clonotypes and omits some of them. Here the sample spans about 23,000 clones, 70% to 90% being singletons. The source material was conventional CD4+ T cells sorted from blood. These receptors all stem from a child younger than 18 with CD3G deficiency.

This clone was found a few times. This chain joins TRBV28 and TRBJ1-2; TRBD1 aligns across 8 bases. Germline CDR1 is MDHEN and CDR2 is SYDVKM. The V gene end was trimmed by 4 bases and the J gene end by 8 bases; junction bases not matched to a gene: 15. There are 16 residues in the CDR3. The CDR3 DNA reads TGTGCCAGCAGTTCATGGACAGGGCGGGGATCGGGAGGCTACACCTTC. Encoded protein: CASSSWTGRGSGGYTF.

About this clone: At one end, the junction sequence differs from germline, possibly due to a read error. The gene calls are TRBV10-3 and TRBJ2-7; D may correspond to TRBD1 or TRBD2 (5 bases each). The CDR3 runs to 12 residues. Germline CDR1 reads ENHRY; CDR2 reads SYGVKD. The CDR3 protein is CAISESVGRQKF. CDR3 in DNA: TGTGCCATCAGTGAGTCGGTGGGACGGCAGAAATTC.

The chain combines TRBV28 with TRBJ2-6, with TRBD2 as a possible D gene (5 bases). The CDR3 is 15 amino acids. V was clipped by 3 bases and J by 2 bases, with 8 bases between them. From germline, CDR1 is MDHEN and CDR2 SYDVKM. The CDR3 loop reads CASSFNGAGANVLTF. CDR3 in DNA: TGTGCCAGCAGTTTTAACGGGGCTGGGGCCAACGTCCTGACTTTC. Using reference TRBV28 and TRBJ2-6 for the parts outside the CDR3, the full variable domain is DVKVTQSSRYLVKRTGEKVFLECVQDMDHENMFWYRQDPGLGLRLIYFSYDVKMKEKGDIPEGYSVSREKKERFSLILESASTNQTSMYLCASSFNGAGANVLTFGAGSRLTVL.

CDR3 coding DNA: TGTGCCAGCAGCTTATCCCCCGAGCTCGAGCAGTACTTC. Its protein is CASSLSPELEQYF. The rearrangement uses TRBV7-8 and TRBJ2-7; D remains unclear. The CDR3 extends over 13 amino acids. Trimming left V 2 bases short and J 6 bases short, with 11 bases between. Germline V CDR1 and CDR2: SGHVS, FQNEAQ.

The CDR3 loop is CASSSTGLADTQYF. The DNA of the CDR3 is TGTGCCAGCAGCTCTACAGGGTTAGCGGATACGCAGTATTTT. The V gene is TRBV7-9, the J gene TRBJ2-3, with D perhaps matching TRBD1 (6 bases). Trimming took off 4 bases at V and 6 bases at J, with 14 bases between the two ends. Germline CDR1 is SEHNR and CDR2 is FQNEAQ (reference sequence). The CDR3 spans 14 residues.

V is TRBV6-5 and J is TRBJ2-3, with D uncertain. CDR3 size: 11 residues. The V gene's germline CDR1 is MNHEY and CDR2 SVGAGI. Trimming left V 10 bases short and J 3 bases short, with 8 bases between. CDR3 bases: TGTGCCACCCTGCGAACAGATACGCAGTATTTT. Translation gives CATLRTDTQYF.

The rearrangement links TRBV6-6 to TRBJ1-2; 7 bases match TRBD1. V lost 6 bases and J lost 4; bases outside the gene matches: 11. Germline assignment: CDR1 MNHNY and CDR2 SVGAGI (reference sequence). The CDR3 length is 15 residues. The CDR3 is CASRARQGISYGYTF. The CDR3 DNA sequence: TGTGCCAGCAGAGCCCGACAGGGCATAAGCTATGGCTACACCTTC.

The chain recombines TRBV4-1 with TRBJ2-2; tentative D call: TRBD1 (5 bases). CDR3 length equals 15 residues. In germline, CDR1 is MGHRA, CDR2 YSYEKL. Trimming took 1 base from V and 7 from J, leaving 13 bases between them. CDR3 bases: TGCGCCAGCAGCCAAGTCGCAGGGAAGGGCGGGGAGCTGTTTTTT. This sequence encodes CASSQVAGKGGELFF.

The V gene is TRBV30, the J gene TRBJ2-3; maybe TRBD1 (6 bases). The V and J ends lost 2 bases and 4 bases respectively, with 13 bases between them. This CDR3 is 14 amino acids long. Germline CDR1 reads GTSNPN; CDR2 reads SVGIG (reference sequence). CDR3 residues: CAWSLGRGPDTQYF. CDR3 sequence (DNA): TGTGCCTGGAGTCTGGGCAGGGGCCCAGATACGCAGTATTTT.

This clone has just one count. The V and J genes are TRBV19 and TRBJ2-2, with D perhaps matching TRBD1 or TRBD2 (5 bases each). The germline V and J ends were trimmed by 5 bases and 1 base, with 8 bases remaining between them. This CDR3 region has 14 residues. Germline CDR1 is LNHDA and CDR2 is SQIVND (reference sequence). Written as DNA, the CDR3 is TGTGCCAGTAGTGGGGGACGGAACACCGGGGAGCTGTTTTTT. Protein product: CASSGGRNTGELFF.

The J gene is TRBJ2-1, the V gene TRBV28, with 8 bases that match TRBD2. The V and J ends lost 3 bases and 8 bases, in that order; junction bases with no gene match: 6. This CDR3 is built from 14 residues. The germline gives CDR1 MDHEN, CDR2 SYDVKM. Here the CDR3 DNA reads TGTGCCAGCAGTTTCGGCGGGAGGAAATATGAGCAGTTCTTC. Protein product: CASSFGGRKYEQFF.

The chain employs TRBV7-9 and TRBJ2-1, with 10 bases identical to TRBD2. Trimming took 1 base from V and 6 from J; bases not matched to a gene: 6. CDR1 is SEHNR, CDR2 FQNEAQ, per germline (reference sequence). The CDR3 contains 16 residues. In DNA form, the CDR3 reads TGTGCCAGCAGCTTAGGATCGGGACTAGCGCGCAATGAGCAGTTCTTC. Its translation is CASSLGSGLARNEQFF.

The CDR3 DNA reads TGTGCCAGCAGCTCCACATTTAGGGGTGAGCAGTTCTTC. It codes for CASSSTFRGEQFF. The chain employs TRBV7-9 and TRBJ2-1, with D possibly TRBD1 on 5 matching bases. The V and J ends lost 4 bases and 9 bases respectively, with 13 bases between them. The CDR3 is made up of 13 amino acids. In germline, CDR1 is SEHNR, CDR2 FQNEAQ (reference sequence).

J is TRBJ2-5 and V is TRBV7-9; perhaps TRBD2 as D (6 bases). The germline gives CDR1 SEHNR, CDR2 FQNEAQ (reference sequence). V gave up 4 bases and J gave up 1 base, with 19 bases separating them. This CDR3 has 17 amino acids. The CDR3 coding sequence is TGTGCCAGCAGCTCCGGAGTCGGAGCGGGTATCCAAGAGACCCAGTACTTC. It translates to CASSSGVGAGIQETQYF.

V is TRBV28 and J is TRBJ1-1; D is unclear. Between the trimmed V and J ends, which lost 4 bases and 4 bases, there was a span of 7 bases. CDR1 and CDR2 from the germline V gene are MDHEN and SYDVKM. This CDR3 region has 12 residues. The CDR3 protein is CASSSLVTEAFF. CDR3 in DNA: TGTGCCAGCAGTTCGCTGGTCACTGAAGCTTTCTTT.

The rearrangement uses TRBV7-9 and TRBJ2-5, with 7 bases identical to TRBD1. J was trimmed by 7 bases and V by 1 base; bases with no gene match: 3. CDR1 and CDR2 (germline): SEHNR, FQNEAQ (reference sequence). The CDR3 is made up of 13 amino acids. The DNA of the CDR3 is TGTGCCAGCAGCTTAGGACAGGGACGGACCCAGTACTTC. It specifies CASSLGQGRTQYF.

This clone is medium-sized in the sample. Other DNA sequences of this sample code for an identical CDR3. V and J are TRBV30 and TRBJ2-7; 9 bases match TRBD1. With V trimmed by 0 bases and J by 6 bases, 3 bases remained unmatched. Germline values: CDR1 GTSNPN, CDR2 SVGIG (reference sequence). The CDR3 consists of 13 residues. CDR3 region: CAWSVGQGAEQYF. CDR3 bases: TGTGCCTGGAGTGTGGGACAGGGAGCCGAGCAGTACTTC.